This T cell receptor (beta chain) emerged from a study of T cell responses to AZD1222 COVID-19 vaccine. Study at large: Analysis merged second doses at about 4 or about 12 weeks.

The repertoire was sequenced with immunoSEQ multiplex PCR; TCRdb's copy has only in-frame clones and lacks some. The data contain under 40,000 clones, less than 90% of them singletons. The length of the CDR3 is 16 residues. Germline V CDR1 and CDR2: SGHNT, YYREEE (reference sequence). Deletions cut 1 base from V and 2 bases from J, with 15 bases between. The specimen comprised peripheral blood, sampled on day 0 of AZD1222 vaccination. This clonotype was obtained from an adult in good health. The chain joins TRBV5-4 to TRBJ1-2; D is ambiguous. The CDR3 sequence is CASSLTPYWRNYGYTF. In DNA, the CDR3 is TGTGCCAGCAGCTTGACCCCGTATTGGCGGAACTATGGCTACACCTTC.